The T cell receptor beta chain under discussion was sequenced for a study of blood T cell repertoires in COVID-19. As for the study in general: The samples span acute and convalescent COVID-19 from the United States, Italy and Spain. PBMCs, B-cell-depleted T cells, or T cells provided the cDNA or gDNA that made up the material.

Study processing details: How many nucleated cells were present was estimated from reference gene primer amplification. Assay: immunoSEQ multiplex PCR; the TCRdb copy retains only in-frame clones and omits some. D and trimming were read from the DNA, whereas the V and J calls and clone size are those reported in that table. Of under 200,000 clones listed, 80% to 85% are singletons. The V end lost 7 bases, the J end lost 2 bases, and 10 bases lay between the germline ends. This CDR3 has 13 residues. Per germline, CDR1 KGHDR and CDR2 SFDVKD. Sequenced input: peripheral blood. The chain combines TRBV24-1 with TRBJ2-5, with D unclear. The receptor was isolated from a human donor with acute or convalescent COVID-19. The donor label of this sample is uncertain. CDR3 DNA sequence: TGTGCCACCAGACGATCCGGGCAAGAGACCCAGTACTTC. This codes for CATRRSGQETQYF.